This is a list of T cell receptor beta chains from one sample in a study of shared clonotypes between healthy human individuals. Method: immunoSEQ multiplex PCR; TCRdb's copy keeps in-frame clones and lacks some. This sample has approximately 340,000 clones; roughly 70% occur once, and the top ten carry about a tenth. Input material: memory CD4+ T cells sorted from blood. These TCRs come from a man aged 25-40 years in good health. CDR3s include the opening cysteine and the closing phenylalanine or tryptophan. A D gene is named only where the DNA matches it firmly. Size values are once, few and many counts, or a class for expanded clones, and some rows have none.

J: TRBJ1-1; V: TRBV7-2; size: .; D: .; CDR3: CASSLGLGWAFF; DNA: TGTGCCAGCAGCTTAGGGTTGGGGTGGGCTTTCTTT
J: TRBJ1-1; V: TRBV10-2; size: .; D: .; CDR3: CASSENGGMNTEAFF; DNA: TGCGCCAGCAGTGAAAATGGGGGAATGAACACTGAAGCTTTCTTT
J: TRBJ1-1; V: TRBV18; size: few; D: TRBD1; CDR3: CASSPLPGQEYTEAFF; DNA: TGTGCCAGCTCACCACTTCCGGGACAGGAGTACACTGAAGCTTTCTTT
J: TRBJ2-4; V: TRBV5-6; size: .; D: TRBD2; CDR3: CASSSWGLAGVLNIQYF; DNA: TGTGCCAGCAGCTCCTGGGGACTAGCGGGAGTTTTAAACATTCAGTACTTC
J: TRBJ1-1; V: TRBV11-3; size: .; D: .; CDR3: CASSQTGNTEAFF; DNA: TGTGCCAGCAGCCAGACGGGGAACACTGAAGCTTTCTTT
J: TRBJ1-2; V: TRBV19; size: few; D: .; CDR3: CASSATGSGGGYGYTF; DNA: TGTGCCAGTAGTGCCACGGGTTCGGGGGGCGGCTATGGCTACACCTTC
J: TRBJ2-2; V: TRBV7-2; size: .; D: TRBD2; CDR3: CASSWLAGATGELFF; DNA: TGTGCCAGCAGCTGGCTAGCGGGAGCAACCGGGGAGCTGTTTTTT
J: TRBJ2-5; V: TRBV6-1; size: many; D: .; CDR3: CAGQTSETQYF; DNA: TGTGCCGGACAGACTAGTGAGACCCAGTACTTC
J: TRBJ1-5; V: TRBV2; size: .; D: .; CDR3: CASSETGNQPQHF; DNA: TGTGCCAGCAGTGAAACAGGAAATCAGCCCCAGCATTTT
J: TRBJ1-5; V: TRBV19; size: many; D: .; CDR3: CASSIGGSNQPQHF; DNA: TGTGCCAGTAGTATTGGGGGTAGCAATCAGCCCCAGCATTTT
J: TRBJ1-2; V: TRBV20-1; size: .; D: .; CDR3: CSARENGYTF; DNA: TGCAGTGCTAGAGAAAATGGCTACACCTTC
J: TRBJ1-2; V: TRBV19; size: .; D: TRBD1; CDR3: CASSIDPRDRFHGYTF; DNA: TGTGCCAGTAGTATAGATCCGCGGGACAGGTTTCATGGCTACACCTTC
J: TRBJ1-5; V: TRBV6-1; size: .; D: .; CDR3: CASSEGRPNQPQHF; DNA: TGTGCCAGCAGTGAAGGCCGGCCGAATCAGCCCCAGCATTTT
J: TRBJ1-1; V: TRBV29-1; size: many; D: .; CDR3: CSGEAIMNTEAFF; DNA: TGCAGCGGGGAGGCCATTATGAACACTGAAGCTTTCTTT
J: TRBJ2-7; V: TRBV9; size: .; D: TRBD2; CDR3: CASSLTDGLAGVGSYEQYF; DNA: TGTGCCAGCAGCCTAACTGACGGACTAGCGGGAGTTGGGTCCTACGAGCAGTACTTC
J: TRBJ1-1; V: TRBV6-5; size: .; D: .; CDR3: CASLENTEAFF; DNA: TGTGCCAGCCTTGAGAACACTGAAGCTTTCTTT
J: TRBJ2-6; V: TRBV14; size: .; D: .; CDR3: CASSSAAGANVLTF; DNA: TGTGCCAGCAGTTCGGCGGCAGGGGCCAACGTCCTGACTTTC
J: TRBJ2-5; V: TRBV7-2; size: .; D: .; CDR3: CASSQDVPQYF; DNA: TGTGCCAGCAGCCAAGACGTCCCCCAGTACTTC
J: TRBJ2-3; V: TRBV4-1; size: once; D: TRBD1; CDR3: CASSIRTGNTDTQYF; DNA: TGCGCCAGCAGCATCCGGACAGGGAACACAGATACGCAGTATTTT
J: TRBJ2-5; V: TRBV7-9; size: .; D: TRBD1; CDR3: CASSLGGDRGRETQYF; DNA: TGTGCCAGCAGTTTGGGAGGTGACAGGGGAAGAGAGACCCAGTACTTC
J: TRBJ2-3; V: TRBV27; size: .; D: .; CDR3: CASRSTTRTQYF; DNA: TGTGCCAGCAGGTCGACTACCCGTACGCAGTATTTT
J: TRBJ1-5; V: TRBV5-5; size: .; D: TRBD1; CDR3: CASSQTGALNQPQHF; DNA: TGTGCCAGCAGCCAGACAGGGGCGCTCAATCAGCCCCAGCATTTT
J: TRBJ2-1; V: TRBV7-6; size: .; D: .; CDR3: CASSLEVRTYNEQFF; DNA: TGTGCCAGCAGCTTAGAAGTCAGGACCTACAATGAGCAGTTCTTC
J: TRBJ2-7; V: TRBV28; size: few; D: .; CDR3: CASNPQGAYEQYF; DNA: TGTGCCAGCAACCCACAGGGAGCCTACGAGCAGTACTTC
J: TRBJ2-5; V: TRBV2; size: .; D: .; CDR3: CASSEGVKTQYF; DNA: TGTGCCAGCAGTGAAGGGGTAAAGACCCAGTACTTC
J: TRBJ2-3; V: TRBV2; size: .; D: .; CDR3: CASRGGTSTDTQYF; DNA: TGTGCCAGCAGGGGGGGAACTAGCACAGATACGCAGTATTTT
J: TRBJ2-7; V: TRBV5-1; size: .; D: .; CDR3: CASSLVPRFLYEQYF; DNA: TGCGCCAGCAGCTTGGTTCCACGCTTCCTCTACGAGCAGTACTTC